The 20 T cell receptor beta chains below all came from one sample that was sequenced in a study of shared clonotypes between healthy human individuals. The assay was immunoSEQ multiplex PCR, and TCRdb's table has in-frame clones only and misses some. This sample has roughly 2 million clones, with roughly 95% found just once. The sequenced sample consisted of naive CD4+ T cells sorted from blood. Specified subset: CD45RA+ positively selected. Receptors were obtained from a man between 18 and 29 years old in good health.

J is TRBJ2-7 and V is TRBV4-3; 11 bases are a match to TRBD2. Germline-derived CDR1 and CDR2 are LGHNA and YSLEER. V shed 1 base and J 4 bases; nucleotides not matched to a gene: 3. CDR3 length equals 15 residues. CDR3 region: CASSQVASGRYEQYF. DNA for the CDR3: TGCGCCAGCAGCCAAGTGGCTAGCGGGAGGTACGAGCAGTACTTC.

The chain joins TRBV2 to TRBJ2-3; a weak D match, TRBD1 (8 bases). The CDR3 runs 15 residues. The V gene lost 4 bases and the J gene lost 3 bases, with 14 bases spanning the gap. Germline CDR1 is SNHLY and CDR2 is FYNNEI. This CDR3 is CASSAQQGGTDTQYF. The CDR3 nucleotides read TGTGCCAGCAGTGCGCAACAGGGGGGGACAGATACGCAGTATTTT.

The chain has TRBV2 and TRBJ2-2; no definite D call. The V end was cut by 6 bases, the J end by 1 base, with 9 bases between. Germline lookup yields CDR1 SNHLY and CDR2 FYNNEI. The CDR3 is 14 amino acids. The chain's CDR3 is CASSPARNTGELFF. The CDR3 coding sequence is TGTGCCAGCAGCCCCGCCAGGAACACCGGGGAGCTGTTTTTT. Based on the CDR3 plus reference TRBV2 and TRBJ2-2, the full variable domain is EPEVTQTPSHQVTQMGQEVILRCVPISNHLYFYWYRQILGQKVEFLVSFYNNEISEKSEIFDDQFSVERPDGSNFTLKIRSTKLEDSAMYFCASSPARNTGELFFGEGSRLTVL.

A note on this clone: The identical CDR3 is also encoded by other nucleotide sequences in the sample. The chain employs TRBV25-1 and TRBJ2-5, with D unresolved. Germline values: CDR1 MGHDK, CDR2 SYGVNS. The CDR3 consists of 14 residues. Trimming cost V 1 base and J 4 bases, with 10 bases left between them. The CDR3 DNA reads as TGTGCCAGCAGTGAATGGGGTGGTCGAGAGACCCAGTACTTC. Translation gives CASSEWGGRETQYF.

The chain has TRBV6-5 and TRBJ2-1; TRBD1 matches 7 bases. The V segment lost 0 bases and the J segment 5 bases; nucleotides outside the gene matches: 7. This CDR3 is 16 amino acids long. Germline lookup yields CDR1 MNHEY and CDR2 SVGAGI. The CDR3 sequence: CASSYSGQGVHNEQFF. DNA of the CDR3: TGTGCCAGCAGTTACTCAGGGCAGGGGGTTCACAATGAGCAGTTCTTC.

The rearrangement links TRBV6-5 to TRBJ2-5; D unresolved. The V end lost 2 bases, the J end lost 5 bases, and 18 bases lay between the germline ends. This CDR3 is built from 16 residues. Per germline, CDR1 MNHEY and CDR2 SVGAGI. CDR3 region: CASSYKAGSSRETQYF. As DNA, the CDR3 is TGTGCCAGCAGTTACAAGGCAGGTTCCAGCAGGGAGACCCAGTACTTC.

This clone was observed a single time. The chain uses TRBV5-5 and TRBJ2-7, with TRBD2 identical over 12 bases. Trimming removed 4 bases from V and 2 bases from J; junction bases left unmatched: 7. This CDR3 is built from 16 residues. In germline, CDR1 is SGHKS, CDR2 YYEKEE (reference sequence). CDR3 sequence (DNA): TGTGCCAGCAGCCTTAGACTAGCGGGAGACGCCTACGAGCAGTACTTC. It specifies CASSLRLAGDAYEQYF.

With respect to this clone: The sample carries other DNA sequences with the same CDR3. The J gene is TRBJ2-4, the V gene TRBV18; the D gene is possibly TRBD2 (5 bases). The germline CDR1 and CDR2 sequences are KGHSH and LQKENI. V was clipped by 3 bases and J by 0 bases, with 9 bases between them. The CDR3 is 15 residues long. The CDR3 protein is CASSPPGEAKNIQYF. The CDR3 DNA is TGTGCCAGCTCACCTCCCGGGGAAGCCAAAAACATTCAGTACTTC.

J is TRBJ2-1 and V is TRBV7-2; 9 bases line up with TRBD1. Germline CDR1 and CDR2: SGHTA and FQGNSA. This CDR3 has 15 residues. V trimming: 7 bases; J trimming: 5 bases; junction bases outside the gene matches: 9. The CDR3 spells CASTSGGQGDNEQFF. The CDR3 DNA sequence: TGTGCCAGCACCTCGGGGGGACAGGGCGACAATGAGCAGTTCTTC.

The CDR3 spells CAAGAPGNTIYF. CDR3 DNA: TGTGCCGCGGGCGCCCCTGGAAACACCATATATTTT. The rearrangement joins TRBV11-1 to TRBJ1-3; no definite D call. This CDR3 has 12 residues. Germline CDR1 and CDR2: SGHAT and FQDESV (reference sequence). V gave up 11 bases and J gave up 2 bases, with 10 bases separating them.

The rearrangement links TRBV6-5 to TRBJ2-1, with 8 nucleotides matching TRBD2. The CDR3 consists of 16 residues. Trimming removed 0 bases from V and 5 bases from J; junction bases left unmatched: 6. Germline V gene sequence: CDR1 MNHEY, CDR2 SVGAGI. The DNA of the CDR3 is TGTGCCAGCAGTTACTCGGTCGGACTAGCCCACAATGAGCAGTTCTTC. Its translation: CASSYSVGLAHNEQFF.

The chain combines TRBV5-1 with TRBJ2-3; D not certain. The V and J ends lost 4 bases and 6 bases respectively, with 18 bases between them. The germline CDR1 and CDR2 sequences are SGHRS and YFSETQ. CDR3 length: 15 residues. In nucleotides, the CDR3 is TGCGCCAGCAGCCCTACCTGGATCGTTACTGATACGCAGTATTTT. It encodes CASSPTWIVTDTQYF.

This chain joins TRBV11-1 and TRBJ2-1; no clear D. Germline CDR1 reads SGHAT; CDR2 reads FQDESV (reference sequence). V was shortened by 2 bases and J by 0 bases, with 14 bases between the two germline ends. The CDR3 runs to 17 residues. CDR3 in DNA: TGTGCCAGCAGCTTACTCGACGGATTCCCCTCCTACAATGAGCAGTTCTTC. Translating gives CASSLLDGFPSYNEQFF.

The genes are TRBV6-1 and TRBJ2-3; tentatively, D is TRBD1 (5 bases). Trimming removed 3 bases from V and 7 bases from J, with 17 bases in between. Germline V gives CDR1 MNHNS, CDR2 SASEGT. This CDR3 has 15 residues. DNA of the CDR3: TGTGCCAGCAGTGATAATTGGGGCCTAACCAATACGCAGTATTTT. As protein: CASSDNWGLTNTQYF.

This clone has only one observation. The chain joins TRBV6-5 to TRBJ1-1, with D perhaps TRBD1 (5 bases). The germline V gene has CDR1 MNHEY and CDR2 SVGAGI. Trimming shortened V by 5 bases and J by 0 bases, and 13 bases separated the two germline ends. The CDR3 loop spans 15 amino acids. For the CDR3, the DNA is TGTGCCAGCAGTCCCCAGGAGGGGATGAACACTGAAGCTTTCTTT. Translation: CASSPQEGMNTEAFF.

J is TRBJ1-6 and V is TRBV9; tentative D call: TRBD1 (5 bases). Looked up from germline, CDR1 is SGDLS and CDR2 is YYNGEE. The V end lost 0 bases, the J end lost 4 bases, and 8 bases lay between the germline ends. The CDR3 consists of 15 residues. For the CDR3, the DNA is TGTGCCAGCAGCGTAGTAGACAGTTATAATTCACCCCTCCACTTT. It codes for CASSVVDSYNSPLHF.

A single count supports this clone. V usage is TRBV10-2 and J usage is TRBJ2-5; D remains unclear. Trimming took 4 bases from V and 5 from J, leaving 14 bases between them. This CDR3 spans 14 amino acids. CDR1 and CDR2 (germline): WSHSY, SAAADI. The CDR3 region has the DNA TGCGCCAGCAGTGGGCAGCCTAAGGAGGAGACCCAGTACTTC. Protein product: CASSGQPKEETQYF.

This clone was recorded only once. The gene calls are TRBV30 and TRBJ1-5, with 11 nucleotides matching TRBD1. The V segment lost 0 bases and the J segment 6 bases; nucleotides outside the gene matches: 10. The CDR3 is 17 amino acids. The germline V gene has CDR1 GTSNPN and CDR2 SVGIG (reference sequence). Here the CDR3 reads CAWSVRDRGTWGQPQHF. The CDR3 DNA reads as TGTGCCTGGAGTGTACGGGACAGGGGGACATGGGGTCAGCCCCAGCATTTT.

The CDR3 region has the DNA TGTGCCATCAGTGAGCAGGGGGTGGGAACAGATACGCAGTATTTT. This encodes CAISEQGVGTDTQYF. V and J are TRBV10-3 and TRBJ2-3; 7 positions match TRBD1. CDR3 length: 15 residues. V trimming: 2 bases; J trimming: 3 bases; junction bases outside the gene matches: 5. Germline values: CDR1 ENHRY, CDR2 SYGVKD.

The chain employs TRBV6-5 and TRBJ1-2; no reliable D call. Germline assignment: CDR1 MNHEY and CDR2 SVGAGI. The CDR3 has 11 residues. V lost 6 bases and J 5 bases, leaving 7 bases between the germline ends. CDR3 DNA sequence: TGTGCCAGCAGCTCGTATTATGGCTACACCTTC. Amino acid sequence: CASSSYYGYTF.